The source of this TCR beta chain is a study of shared clonotypes between healthy human individuals. The CDR3 consists of 14 residues. Deletions cut 2 bases from V and 0 bases from J, with 4 bases between. CDR1 and CDR2 from the germline V gene are MNHEY and SMNVEV (reference sequence). Study-wide results and limits: Investigators collected only blood, and repertoires in tissues likely differ.

This clone was seen many times. What it binds is unknown. Replicate PCRs for unsorted PBMC used around 280 ng DNA (about 27,000 T cell genomes). Assay used: immunoSEQ multiplex PCR; TCRdb lists only in-frame clones, some missing. The table lists roughly 500,000 clones, about 85% of them singletons, with 13% in the top ten. V usage is TRBV27 and J usage is TRBJ1-4; D is unresolved. This clonotype originated in a woman between 35 and 50 years old in good health. Some clones in this sample may be carry-over from other donors' samples. The specimen sequenced was PBMCs. CDR3 sequence (DNA): TGTGCCAGCAGTTTAGCTGCAACTAATGAAAAACTGTTTTTT. It codes for CASSLAATNEKLFF. The full variable domain, completed using reference TRBV27 and TRBJ1-4, is EAQVTQNPRYLITVTGKKLTVTCSQNMNHEYMSWYRQDPGLGLRQIYYSMNVEVTDKGDVPEGYKVSRKEKRNFPLILESPSPNQTSLYFCASSLAATNEKLFFGSGTQLSVL.